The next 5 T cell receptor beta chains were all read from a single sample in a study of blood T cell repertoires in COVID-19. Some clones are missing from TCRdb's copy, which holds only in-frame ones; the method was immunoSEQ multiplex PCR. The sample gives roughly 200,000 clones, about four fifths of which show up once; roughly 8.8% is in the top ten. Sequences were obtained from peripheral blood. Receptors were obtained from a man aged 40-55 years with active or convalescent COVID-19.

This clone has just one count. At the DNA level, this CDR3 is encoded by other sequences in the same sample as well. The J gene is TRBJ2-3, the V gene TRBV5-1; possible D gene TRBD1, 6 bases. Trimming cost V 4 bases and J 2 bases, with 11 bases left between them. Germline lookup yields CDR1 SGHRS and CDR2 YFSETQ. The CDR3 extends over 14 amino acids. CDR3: CASSLGQTTDTQYF. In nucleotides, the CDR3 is TGCGCCAGCAGCCTCGGACAGACCACAGATACGCAGTATTTT.

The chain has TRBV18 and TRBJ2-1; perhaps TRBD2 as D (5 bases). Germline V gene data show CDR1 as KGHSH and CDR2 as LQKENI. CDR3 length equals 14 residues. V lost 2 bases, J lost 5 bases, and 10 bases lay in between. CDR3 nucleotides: TGTGCCAGCTCACCATCGAGGGAGAACAATGAGCAGTTCTTC. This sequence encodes CASSPSRENNEQFF.

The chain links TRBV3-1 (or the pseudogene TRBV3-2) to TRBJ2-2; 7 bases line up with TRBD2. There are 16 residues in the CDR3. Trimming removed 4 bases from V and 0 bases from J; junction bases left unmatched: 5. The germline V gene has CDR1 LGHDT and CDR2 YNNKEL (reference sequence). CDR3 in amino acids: CASSLLGLANTGELFF. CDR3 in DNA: TGTGCCAGCAGCCTACTAGGACTAGCGAACACCGGGGAGCTGTTTTTT.

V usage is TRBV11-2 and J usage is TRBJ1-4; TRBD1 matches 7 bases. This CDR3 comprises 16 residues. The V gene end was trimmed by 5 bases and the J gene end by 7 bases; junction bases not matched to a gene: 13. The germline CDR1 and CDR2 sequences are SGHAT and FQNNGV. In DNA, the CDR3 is TGTGCCAGCAGCCCTCCCACAGGGGCCGTGGGTGAAAAACTGTTTTTT. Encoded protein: CASSPPTGAVGEKLFF.

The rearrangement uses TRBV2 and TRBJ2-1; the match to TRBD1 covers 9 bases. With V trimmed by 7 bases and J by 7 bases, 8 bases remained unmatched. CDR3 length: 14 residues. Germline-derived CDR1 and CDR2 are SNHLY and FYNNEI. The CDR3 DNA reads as TGTGCCAGCATGGAGAGGGACAGGGTAAATGAGCAGTTCTTC. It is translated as CASMERDRVNEQFF.